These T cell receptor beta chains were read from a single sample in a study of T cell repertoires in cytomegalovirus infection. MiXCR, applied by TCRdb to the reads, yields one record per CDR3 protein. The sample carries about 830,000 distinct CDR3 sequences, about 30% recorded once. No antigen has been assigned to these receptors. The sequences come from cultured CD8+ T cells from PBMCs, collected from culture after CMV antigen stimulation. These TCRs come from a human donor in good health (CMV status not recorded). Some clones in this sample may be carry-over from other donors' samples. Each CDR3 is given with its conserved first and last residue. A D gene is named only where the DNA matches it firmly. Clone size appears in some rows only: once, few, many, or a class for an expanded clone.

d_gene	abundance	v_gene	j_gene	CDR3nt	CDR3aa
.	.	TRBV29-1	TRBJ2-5	TGCAGCGTTGAGGACGACGGGTTGGGGACCCAGTACTTC	CSVEDDGLGTQYF
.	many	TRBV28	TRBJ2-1	TGTGCCAGCAGTTTCAGGACTCGGAATGAGCAGTTCTTC	CASSFRTRNEQFF
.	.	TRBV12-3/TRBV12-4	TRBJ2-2	TGTGCCAGCATTCCCACCCGAAGGGGCAAGATCCCCGGGGAGCTGTTTTTT	CASIPTRRGKIPGELFF
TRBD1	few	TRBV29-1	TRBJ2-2	TGCAGCGCCCAAGCTCAGGGGGCTTGGACCGGGGAGCTGTTTTTT	CSAQAQGAWTGELFF
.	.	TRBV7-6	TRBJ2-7	TGTGCCAGCAGCTTAGACAGGGCCGGCGAGCAGTACTTC	CASSLDRAGEQYF
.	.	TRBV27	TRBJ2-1	TGTGCCAGCAGTTTATCCCCTGTCAATGAGCAGTTCTTC	CASSLSPVNEQFF
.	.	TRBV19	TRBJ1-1	TGTGCCAGTAGTCCGGGGAGAGAACAGGGAGTAGACACTGAAGCTTTCTTT	CASSPGREQGVDTEAFF
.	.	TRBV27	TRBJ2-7	TGTGCCAGCAGTGAAGGACCAGACTACGAGCAGTACTTC	CASSEGPDYEQYF
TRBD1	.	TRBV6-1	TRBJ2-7	TGTACCAGCAGCCTACTACAGGGGGCCTACGAGCAGTACTTC	CTSSLLQGAYEQYF
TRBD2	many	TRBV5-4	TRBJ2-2	TGTGCCAGCAGCTTCGGGGGGACCAGCACCGGGGAGCTGTTTTTT	CASSFGGTSTGELFF
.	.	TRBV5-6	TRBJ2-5	TGTGCCAGCAGCGACTGGGACGAAGAGACCCAGTACTTC	CASSDWDEETQYF
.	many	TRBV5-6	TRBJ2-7	TGTGCCAGCAGCTTGGAAGGGGACCGCGAGCAGTACTTC	CASSLEGDREQYF
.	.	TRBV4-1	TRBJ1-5	TGCGCCAGCAGCTCCTTGACAGGCCAACAGCCCCAGCATTTT	CASSSLTGQQPQHF
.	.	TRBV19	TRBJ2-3	TGTGCCAGTACCCCGGGGGTCCTGGGTCACGATACGCAGTATTTT	CASTPGVLGHDTQYF
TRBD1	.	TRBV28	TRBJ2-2	TGTGCCAGCAGTTTGACCTTGCCGGGACAGACGAACACCGGGGAGCTGTTTTTT	CASSLTLPGQTNTGELFF
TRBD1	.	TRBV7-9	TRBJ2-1	TGTGCCAGCAGCTTAGAGGGGGACAGGGGGCGGAATGATCAGTTCTTC	CASSLEGDRGRNDQFF
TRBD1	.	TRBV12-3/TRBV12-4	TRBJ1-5	TGTGCCAGGACAGGGCCGGGCCAGCCCCAGCATTTT	CARTGPGQPQHF
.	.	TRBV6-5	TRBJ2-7	TGTGCCAGCAGTTACGACAGTTCTACCTACGAGCAGTACTTC	CASSYDSSTYEQYF
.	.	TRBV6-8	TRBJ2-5	TGTGCCGCATCCCCTAGCGATGGGGAGACCCAGTACTTC	CAASPSDGETQYF
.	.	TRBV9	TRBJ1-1	TGTGCCAGCAGCGTCGCAGGGAACATGAACACTGAAGCTTTCTTT	CASSVAGNMNTEAFF
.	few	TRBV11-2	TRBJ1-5	TGTGCCAGCAGCCTAAAACAGGGCAGCAATCAGCCCCAGCATTTT	CASSLKQGSNQPQHF
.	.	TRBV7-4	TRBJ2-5	TGTGCCAGCAGCCCACCTCAGGACAGAGAGTACCAAGAGACCCAGTACTTC	CASSPPQDREYQETQYF
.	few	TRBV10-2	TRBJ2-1	TGCGCCAGCAGGGGGGCTGAATACAATGAGCAGTTCTTC	CASRGAEYNEQFF
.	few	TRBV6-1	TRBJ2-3	TGTGCCAGTCATGGGGCAGGCCCTACCACAGATACGCAGTATTTT	CASHGAGPTTDTQYF
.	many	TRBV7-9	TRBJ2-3	TGTGCCAGCAGCTCCTCCGTTGGGCCCACAGATACGCAGTATTTT	CASSSSVGPTDTQYF
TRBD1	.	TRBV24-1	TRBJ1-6	TGTGCCACCAGTGCGATTAAACAGGGGGTGAGCTCCTATAATTCACCCCTCCACTTT	CATSAIKQGVSSYNSPLHF
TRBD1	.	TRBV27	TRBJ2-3	TGTGCCAGCAGTTTATATGGGACAGGGGACATAGATACGCAGTATTTT	CASSLYGTGDIDTQYF
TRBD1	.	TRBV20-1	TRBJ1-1	TGCAGTGCTAGCCCGTCAGGGGGGAACACTGAAGCTTTCTTT	CSASPSGGNTEAFF
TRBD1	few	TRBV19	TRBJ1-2	TGTGCCAGTACTACAGGGGGTAATGGCTACACCTTC	CASTTGGNGYTF
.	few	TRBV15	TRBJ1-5	TGTGCCACCAGCAGAGGGAAGTTAGGCGGGAATCAGCCCCAGCATTTT	CATSRGKLGGNQPQHF
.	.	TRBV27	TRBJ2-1	TGTGCCAGCAGTCCTGGACTTGCGAGCTCCTACAATGAGCAGTTCTTC	CASSPGLASSYNEQFF
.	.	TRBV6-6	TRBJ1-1	TGTGCCAGCAGTTTTAGAGGGGGGGGGAACACTGAAGCTTTCTTT	CASSFRGGGNTEAFF
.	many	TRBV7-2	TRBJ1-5	TGTGCCAGCAGCTTAAACAGAGATAGCAATCAGCCCCAGCATTTT	CASSLNRDSNQPQHF
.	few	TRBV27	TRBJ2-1	TGTGCCAGCAGCCCCTCGTCGGGGGACAGAGGGGACAATGAGCAGTTCTTC	CASSPSSGDRGDNEQFF
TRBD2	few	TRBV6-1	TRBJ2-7	TGTGCCAGCACCGGACTAGCGAGGAGCTACGAGCAGTACTTC	CASTGLARSYEQYF
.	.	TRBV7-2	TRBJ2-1	TGTGCCAGCAGCTTAGCGTTCCGTGAGCAGTTCTTC	CASSLAFREQFF
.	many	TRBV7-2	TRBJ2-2	TGTGCCAGCAGCGCGACAGGGAACACCGGGGAGCTGTTTTTT	CASSATGNTGELFF
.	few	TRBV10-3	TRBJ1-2	TGTGCCATCAGAGTTAACTATGGCTACACCTTC	CAIRVNYGYTF
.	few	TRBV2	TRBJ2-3	TGTGCCAGCCGGGGCCCAGGGGGCACAGATACGCAGTATTTT	CASRGPGGTDTQYF
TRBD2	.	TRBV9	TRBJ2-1	TGTGCCAGCAGTGGGGGGATGATAGCGGGGGGCTACAATGAGCAGTTCTTC	CASSGGMIAGGYNEQFF
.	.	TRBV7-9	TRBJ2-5	TGTGCCAGCAGCTTAGCTCCAGGGGGGGGAGAGACCCAGTACTTC	CASSLAPGGGETQYF
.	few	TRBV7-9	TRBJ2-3	TGTGCCAGCAGCTCGAGGGACGGCCCACACGATACGCAGTATTTT	CASSSRDGPHDTQYF
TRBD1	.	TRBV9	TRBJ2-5	TGTGCCAGCAGCGTAGGTCTAGGGGGCATCGCGACCCAGTACTTC	CASSVGLGGIATQYF
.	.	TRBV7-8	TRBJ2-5	TGTGCCAGCAGCTTAGGAGATCTGTCGGGCGTGGAGACCCAGTACTTC	CASSLGDLSGVETQYF
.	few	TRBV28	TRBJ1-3	TGTGCCAGCAGTTTAATGGCGGGCTCTGGAAACACCATATATTTT	CASSLMAGSGNTIYF
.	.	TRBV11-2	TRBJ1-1	TGTGCCAGCCGCTTATGGGGGCGAGGGACTGAAGCTTTCTTT	CASRLWGRGTEAFF
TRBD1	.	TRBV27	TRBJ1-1	TGTGCCAGCAGCCCCGACAGGGTTCGGGAAGCTTTCTTT	CASSPDRVREAFF
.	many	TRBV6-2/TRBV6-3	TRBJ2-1	TGTGCCAGCAGTTACGGAGGAGGGGCCTACAATGAGCAGTTCTTC	CASSYGGGAYNEQFF
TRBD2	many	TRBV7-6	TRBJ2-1	TGTGCCAGCAGCTTCCCGCGAGCGGGGGGGCCCACCCACAGCAATGAGCAGTTCTTC	CASSFPRAGGPTHSNEQFF
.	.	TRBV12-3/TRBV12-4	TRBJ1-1	TGTGCCAGCAGTTCTGGACGGTTTGAAGCTTTCTTT	CASSSGRFEAFF
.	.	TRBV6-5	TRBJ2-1	TGTGCCAGCAGTTACTTGCAGGGTCATAATGAGCAGTTCTTC	CASSYLQGHNEQFF
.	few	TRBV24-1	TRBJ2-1	TGTGCCACCAGTGATCCCGGGACGGCTGGAAATGAGCAGTTCTTC	CATSDPGTAGNEQFF
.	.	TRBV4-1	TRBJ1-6	TGCGCCAGCAGCCCCGAGGGTTGGAGTTCACCCCTCCACTTT	CASSPEGWSSPLHF
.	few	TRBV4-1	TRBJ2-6	TGCGCCAGCAGCCCCGACAGCTCTGAGTTCGTCCTGACTTTC	CASSPDSSEFVLTF
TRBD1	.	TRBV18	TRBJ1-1	TGTGCCAGCTCACCGACAGGGCAGGGAGGCACTGAAGCTTTCTTT	CASSPTGQGGTEAFF